The rows below give T cell receptor beta chains drawn from one sample of a study of T cell responses to AZD1222 COVID-19 vaccine. The table came from immunoSEQ multiplex PCR; TCRdb's copy has only in-frame clones and leaves some out. The sample lists some 120,000 clones; about 88% were seen once. This specimen consisted of peripheral blood, obtained on day 0 of AZD1222 vaccination. These receptor sequences come from an adult in good health. Both conserved end residues are part of each CDR3. For some rows the clone size is stated as once, few or many, or as a class when expanded; others skip it.

size,J,V,CDR3
.,TRBJ1-4,TRBV5-1,CASSSNRAVREKLFF
.,TRBJ1-3,TRBV9,CASSTRESGNTIYF
.,TRBJ1-6,TRBV4-3,CASSQWDRANSPLHF
.,TRBJ2-7,TRBV6-5,CASRETSGSWSEQYF
once,TRBJ1-2,TRBV7-8,CASSLAYREGYGYTF
.,TRBJ2-1,TRBV6-2/TRBV6-3,CASSYALAGLYNEQFF
.,TRBJ2-1,TRBV5-1,CASSLAWSSGERRFF
.,TRBJ2-7,TRBV9,CASSVEGTPIYEQYF
.,TRBJ1-1,TRBV7-2,CASSLVSGAGTEAFF
.,TRBJ2-2,TRBV6-4,CASKSGRNTGELFF
.,TRBJ2-7,TRBV2,CASRPLTGVFDEQYF
.,TRBJ2-3,TRBV3-1/TRBV3-2,CASSRRFSTDTQYF
.,TRBJ2-2,TRBV4-3,CASSQIAGTSGRAGTGELFF
.,TRBJ1-1,TRBV10-3,CATTELVGEAFF
.,TRBJ2-1,TRBV14,CASSRGTGAYNEQFF
.,TRBJ1-2,TRBV27,CASRETGGHDGYTF
.,TRBJ1-2,TRBV7-2,CASSLALTGSSGYTF
.,TRBJ2-3,TRBV9,CASSVSGGPGDTQYF
.,TRBJ1-1,TRBV18,CASSPVSGTEAFF
.,TRBJ1-5,TRBV24-1,CATSGAGSSNQPQHF
.,TRBJ1-1,TRBV6-6,CASSPWFRTGGMNTEAFF
.,TRBJ1-2,TRBV7-8,CASSQGQTHGYGYTF
few,TRBJ1-1,TRBV5-1,CASSLVGGNTEAFF